This T cell receptor (beta chain) emerged from a study of T cells in Graves' hyperthyroidism and ophthalmopathy. An absence of ophthalmopathy progression within 18 months meant stable Graves' hyperthyroidism. Newly diagnosed hyperthyroidism, duration under 2 months, in patients aged 18 to 65. Researchers barred patients who had uncontrolled infection, other autoimmune disease, pregnancy or lactation. Regarding the study as a whole: Most expanded thyroid clonotypes above 0.001 also appeared in blood.

With respect to this clonotype: Its antigen is currently unknown.

Amplification of TCR beta CDR3 regions used RNA as the template. The TCR CDR3 first-round RT-PCR relied on the HTBI primer set. TCRdb reprocessed the multiplex PCR reads via MiXCR and lists one record per CDR3 protein. Counted here are 540,000 or so distinct CDR3 sequences, around a sixth occurring once; the ten biggest clones make up roughly 6.6%. The sample was blood. The clonotype comes from a woman under 40 with Graves' hyperthyroidism.

DNA of the CDR3: TGTGCCAGCAGCTCCCGGGGCAGCTGGGGAGGCGAGCAGTTCTTC. Protein product: CASSSRGSWGGEQFF. The chain links TRBV9 to TRBJ2-1; D is possibly TRBD2 (6 bases). V was pared by 4 bases and J by 10 bases, with 21 bases between. CDR3 length equals 15 residues. In germline, CDR1 is SGDLS, CDR2 YYNGEE.